These 18 T cell receptor beta chains were all obtained from the same sample, sequenced in a study of a mutant IDH1 vaccine in newly diagnosed glioma. The time point was: week 35, safety follow-up. Mutant IDH1 20-mer peptide, at 300 ug, made up each vaccine dose, with topical imiquimod. Their antigens are not known. The table came from immunoSEQ multiplex PCR; TCRdb's copy has only in-frame clones and leaves some out. The data contain about 48,000 clones, approximately 80% of them singletons. The sequenced sample was PBMCs, obtained from a glioma patient whose treatment included an IDH1 peptide vaccine. These receptors were taken from a man between 35 and 55 years old with glioma.

Here the CDR3 reads CASSELTAAEQYF. Written as DNA, the CDR3 is TGTGCCAGCAGTGAGCTGACAGCCGCCGAGCAGTACTTC. The chain links TRBV2 to TRBJ2-7; a possible D gene is TRBD1 (5 bases). From germline, CDR1 is SNHLY and CDR2 FYNNEI. CDR3 length: 13 amino acids. V lost 3 bases, J lost 6 bases, and 12 bases lay in between.

The CDR3 bases are TGTGCCAGCAGCCTCCGAGGGGGGTGGATAAGTGTGAACACTGAAGCTTTCTTT. This gives the protein CASSLRGGWISVNTEAFF. V and J are TRBV27 and TRBJ1-1, with a tentative D call TRBD1 (6 bases). With 6 bases removed from V and 0 bases from J, the gap between germline ends came to 23 bases. The CDR3 extends over 18 amino acids. CDR1 is MNHEY and CDR2 is SMNVEV in the germline V gene (reference sequence).

The chain joins TRBV5-4 to TRBJ1-1, with D tentatively TRBD1 (6 bases). Germline V lookup: CDR1 SGHNT, CDR2 YYREEE (reference sequence). V lost 4 bases to trimming and J lost 3 bases, with 10 bases between them. CDR3 length: 13 amino acids. CDR3 amino acids: CASSLDSHTEAFF. CDR3 DNA: TGTGCCAGCAGCCTGGACAGCCACACTGAAGCTTTCTTT.

The V and J genes are TRBV6-5 and TRBJ1-6, with TRBD1 matching over 9 bases. Germline lookup yields CDR1 MNHEY and CDR2 SVGAGI. Trimming removed 4 bases from V and 5 bases from J; junction bases left unmatched: 3. The CDR3 totals 15 residues. CDR3 sequence (DNA): TGTGCCAGCAGTTCGTGGACAGGGGATAATTCACCCCTCCACTTT. It encodes CASSSWTGDNSPLHF.

This clone was counted once. This chain connects TRBV6-5 to TRBJ2-4; 7 positions agree with TRBD2. Trimming took 7 bases from V and 4 from J; bases not matched to a gene: 10. Germline CDR1 is MNHEY and CDR2 is SVGAGI. CDR3 length: 15 amino acids. CDR3 bases: TGTGCCAGCACCCTCGGGAGGCGGACAAAAAACATTCAGTACTTC. Amino acids: CASTLGRRTKNIQYF.

A single count supports this clone. This chain connects TRBV25-1 to TRBJ1-2; 9 bases fit TRBD1. This CDR3 is 14 amino acids long. V was pared by 4 bases and J by 8 bases, with 8 bases of the junction left unmatched. CDR1 is MGHDK, CDR2 SYGVNS, per germline. CDR3 DNA: TGTGCCAGCAGTGCACTGGGACAGGGCGGCGGCTACACCTTC. Its protein is CASSALGQGGGYTF.

This clone was picked up a small number of times. The V and J genes are TRBV7-9 and TRBJ2-5; perhaps TRBD2 as D (5 bases). Trimming stripped 1 base from V and 5 bases from J, with 23 bases between. Germline lookup yields CDR1 SEHNR and CDR2 FQNEAQ (reference sequence). The CDR3 is made up of 18 amino acids. CDR3 in amino acids: CASSLGAMGVGSGETQYF. The CDR3 bases are TGTGCCAGCAGCTTAGGAGCCATGGGTGTGGGGAGCGGCGAGACCCAGTACTTC.

This chain connects TRBV4-1 to TRBJ1-4; D ambiguous. Germline V gene data show CDR1 as MGHRA and CDR2 as YSYEKL. This CDR3 has 12 amino acids. The V end lost 1 base, the J end lost 7 bases, and 4 bases lay between the germline ends. For the CDR3, the DNA is TGCGCCAGCAGCCAAGTGTTTGAAAAACTGTTTTTT. Translation: CASSQVFEKLFF.

This CDR3 is CASSLFGVGNEKLFF. The DNA for the CDR3 is TGTGCCAGCAGCTTGTTTGGGGTTGGGAATGAAAAACTGTTTTTT. The rearrangement joins TRBV5-4 to TRBJ1-4; D unclear. This CDR3 comprises 15 residues. CDR1 is SGHNT and CDR2 is YYREEE in the germline V gene (reference sequence). V lost 1 base, J lost 5 bases, and 12 bases lay in between.

The rearrangement links TRBV10-3 to TRBJ2-5; TRBD2 aligns across 7 bases. In germline, CDR1 is ENHRY, CDR2 SYGVKD. After removal of 4 bases from V and 2 bases from J, the junction contained 7 bases not matched to a gene. There are 15 residues in the CDR3. The CDR3: CAISGLAGVQETQYF. As DNA, the CDR3 is TGTGCCATCAGTGGCCTGGCGGGGGTTCAAGAGACCCAGTACTTC.

This clone was seen once. The rearrangement uses TRBV30 and TRBJ1-5; 10 bases line up with TRBD1. CDR3 size: 13 residues. Germline lookup yields CDR1 GTSNPN and CDR2 SVGIG (reference sequence). The V and J ends lost 5 bases and 7 bases, in that order; junction bases with no gene match: 5. CDR3 sequence reads: CAWDRGPGQPQHF. The CDR3 DNA reads as TGTGCCTGGGACAGGGGGCCGGGGCAGCCCCAGCATTTT.

The chain uses TRBV6-5 and TRBJ2-1; 7 bases match TRBD1. The CDR3 covers 15 residues. Germline CDR1 reads MNHEY; CDR2 reads SVGAGI. The trim removed 6 bases at V and 3 bases at J, leaving 8 bases unmatched. The CDR3, as DNA: TGTGCCAGCAGGCTTAACAGGGGAGTCTACAATGAGCAGTTCTTC. It is translated as CASRLNRGVYNEQFF.

The gene calls are TRBV6-1 and TRBJ1-3; perhaps TRBD1 as D (5 bases). This CDR3 comprises 14 residues. The V gene's germline CDR1 is MNHNS and CDR2 SASEGT. Trimming removed 7 bases at V and 5 bases at J, with 15 bases between. The DNA of the CDR3 is TGTGCCAGCACCCCCACCGGGGCAAGAAACACCATATATTTT. Residues: CASTPTGARNTIYF.

This sequence joins TRBV7-6 and TRBJ1-2; 9 positions match TRBD1. Germline V lookup: CDR1 SGHVS, CDR2 FNYEAQ. The CDR3 is made up of 18 amino acids. V dropped 5 bases and J dropped 5; count of bases not matched to a gene: 18. For the CDR3, the DNA is TGTGCCAGCAGCCTAGACCCCGGGACAGGGTATAGCGGGTATGGCTACACCTTC. Translating it yields CASSLDPGTGYSGYGYTF.

The rearrangement uses TRBV21-1 and TRBJ1-6. TRBV21-1 constitutes a pseudogene. The CDR3 has 16 amino acids. CDR3 sequence: CASSPLRWRRASPLHF. The CDR3 DNA reads TGTGCCAGCAGCCCACTCCGGTGGCGTCGGGCATCACCCCTCCACTTT.

This clone appeared once. This chain uses TRBV7-9 with TRBJ1-4, with no clear D. CDR1 SEHNR and CDR2 FQNEAQ come from the germline V gene (reference sequence). V lost 0 bases, J lost 3 bases, and 8 bases lay in between. This CDR3 contains 15 residues. The CDR3 nucleotides are TGTGCCAGCAGCTTAGCGTCAGATCCTAATGAAAAACTGTTTTTT. It specifies CASSLASDPNEKLFF.

The gene calls are TRBV29-1 and TRBJ2-7; a possible D gene is TRBD1 (6 bases). The CDR3 totals 11 residues. V lost 6 bases and J lost 7, with 13 bases in between. Germline V gene data show CDR1 as SQVTM and CDR2 as ANQGSEA. CDR3 region: CSVMTGGEQYF. The DNA for the CDR3 is TGCAGCGTGATGACAGGTGGGGAGCAGTACTTC.

CDR3 loop: CASSLGGLAGSGAQYF. The CDR3 DNA is TGTGCCAGCAGCTTGGGGGGGCTAGCGGGGTCCGGGGCCCAGTACTTC. J is TRBJ2-5 and V is TRBV5-4, with 9 nucleotides matching TRBD2. CDR3 size: 16 residues. The germline V gene encodes CDR1 SGHNT and CDR2 YYREEE (reference sequence). The V gene end was trimmed by 0 bases and the J gene end by 9 bases; junction bases not matched to a gene: 12.